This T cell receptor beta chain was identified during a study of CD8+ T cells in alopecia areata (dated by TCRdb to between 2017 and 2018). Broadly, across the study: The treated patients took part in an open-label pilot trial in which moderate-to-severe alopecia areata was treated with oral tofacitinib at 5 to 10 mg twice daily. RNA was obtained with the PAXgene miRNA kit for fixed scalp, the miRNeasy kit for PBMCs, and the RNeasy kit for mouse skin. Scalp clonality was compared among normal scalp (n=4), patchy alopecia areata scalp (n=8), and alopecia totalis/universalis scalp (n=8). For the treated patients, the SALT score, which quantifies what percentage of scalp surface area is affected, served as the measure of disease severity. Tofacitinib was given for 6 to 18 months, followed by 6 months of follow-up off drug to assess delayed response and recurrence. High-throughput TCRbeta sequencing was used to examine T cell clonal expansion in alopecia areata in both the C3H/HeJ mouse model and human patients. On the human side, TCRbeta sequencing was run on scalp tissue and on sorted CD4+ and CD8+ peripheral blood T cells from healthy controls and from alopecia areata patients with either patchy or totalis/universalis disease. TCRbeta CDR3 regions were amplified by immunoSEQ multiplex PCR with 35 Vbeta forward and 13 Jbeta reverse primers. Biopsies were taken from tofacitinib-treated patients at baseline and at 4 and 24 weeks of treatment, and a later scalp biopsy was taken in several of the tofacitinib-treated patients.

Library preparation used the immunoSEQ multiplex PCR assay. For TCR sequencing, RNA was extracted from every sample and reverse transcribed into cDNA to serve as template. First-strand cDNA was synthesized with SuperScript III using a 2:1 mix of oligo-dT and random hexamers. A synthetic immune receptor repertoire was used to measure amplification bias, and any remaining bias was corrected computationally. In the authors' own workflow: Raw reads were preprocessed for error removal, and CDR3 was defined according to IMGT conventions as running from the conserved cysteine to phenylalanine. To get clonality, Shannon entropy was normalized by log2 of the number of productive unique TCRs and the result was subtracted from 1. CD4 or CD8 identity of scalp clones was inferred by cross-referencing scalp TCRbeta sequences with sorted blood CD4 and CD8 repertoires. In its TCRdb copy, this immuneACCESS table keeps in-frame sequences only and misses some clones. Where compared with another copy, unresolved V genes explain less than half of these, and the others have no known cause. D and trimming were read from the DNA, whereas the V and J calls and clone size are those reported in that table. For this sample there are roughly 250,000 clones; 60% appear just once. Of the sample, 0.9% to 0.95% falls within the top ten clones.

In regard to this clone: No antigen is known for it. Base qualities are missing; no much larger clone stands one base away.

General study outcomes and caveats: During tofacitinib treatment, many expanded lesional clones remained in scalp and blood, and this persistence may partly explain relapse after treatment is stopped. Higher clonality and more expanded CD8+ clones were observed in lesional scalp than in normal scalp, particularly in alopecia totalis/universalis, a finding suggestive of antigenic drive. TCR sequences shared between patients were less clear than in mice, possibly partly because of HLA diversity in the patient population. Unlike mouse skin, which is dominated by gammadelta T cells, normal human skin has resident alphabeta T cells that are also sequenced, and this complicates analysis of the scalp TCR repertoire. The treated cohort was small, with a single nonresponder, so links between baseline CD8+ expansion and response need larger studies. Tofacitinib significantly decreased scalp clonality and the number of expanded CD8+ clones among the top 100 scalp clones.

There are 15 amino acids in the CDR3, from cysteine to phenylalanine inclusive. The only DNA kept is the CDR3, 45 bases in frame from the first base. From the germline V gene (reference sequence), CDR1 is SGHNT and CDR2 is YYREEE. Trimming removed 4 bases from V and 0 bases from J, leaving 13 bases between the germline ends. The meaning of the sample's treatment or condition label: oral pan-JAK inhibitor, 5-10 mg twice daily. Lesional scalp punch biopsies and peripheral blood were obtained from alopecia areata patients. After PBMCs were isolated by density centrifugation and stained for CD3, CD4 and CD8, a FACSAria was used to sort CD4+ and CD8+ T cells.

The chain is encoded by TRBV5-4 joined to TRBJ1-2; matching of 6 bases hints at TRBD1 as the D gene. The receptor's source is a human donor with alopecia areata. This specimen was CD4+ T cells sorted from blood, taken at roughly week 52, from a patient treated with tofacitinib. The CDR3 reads CASSPQGSANYGYTF. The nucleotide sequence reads TGTGCCAGCAGCCCGCAGGGGTCTGCTAACTATGGCTACACCTTC.